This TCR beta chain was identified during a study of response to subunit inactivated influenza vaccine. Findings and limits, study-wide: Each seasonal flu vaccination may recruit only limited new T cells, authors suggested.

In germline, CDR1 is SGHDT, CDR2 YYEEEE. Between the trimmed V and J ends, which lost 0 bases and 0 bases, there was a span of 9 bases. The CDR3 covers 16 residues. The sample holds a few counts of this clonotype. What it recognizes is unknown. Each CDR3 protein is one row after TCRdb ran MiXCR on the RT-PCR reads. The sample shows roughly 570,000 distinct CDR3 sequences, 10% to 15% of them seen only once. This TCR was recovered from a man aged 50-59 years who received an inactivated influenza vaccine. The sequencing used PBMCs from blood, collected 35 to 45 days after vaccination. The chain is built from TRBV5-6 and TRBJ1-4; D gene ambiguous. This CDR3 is CASSLDGGATNEKLFF. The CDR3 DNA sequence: TGTGCCAGCAGCTTGGATGGCGGGGCAACTAATGAAAAACTGTTTTTT.